The 10 T cell receptor beta chains listed next were all sequenced from one sample in a study of cytomegalovirus exposure and HLA in healthy donors (dated by TCRdb to 2016 to 2017). To prepare the library, the immunoSEQ multiplex PCR assay was applied. A mixture of 60 forward primers for TCR Vbeta segments and 13 reverse primers for TCR Jbeta segments was used in the multiplex PCR. TCRdb took this table from immuneACCESS and kept in-frame rearrangements with V and J called. Such tables lack part of the clones; where checked against another copy, unresolved V genes explain under half of the gap, and the rest is unexplained. Here the sample has some 100,000 clones; approximately 68% occur a single time. Around 5% of the sample lies in the top ten. Sequencing used PBMCs. Receptors were obtained from a young woman in good health and CMV-seropositive.

J is TRBJ2-7 and V is TRBV7-2; 8 nucleotides match TRBD1. The ends lost 3 bases at V and 5 bases at J; junction bases unmatched: 3. Looked up from germline, CDR1 is SGHTA and CDR2 is FQGNSA. CDR3 length: 13 residues. CDR3 residues: CASSFAGGHEQYF. The CDR3 nucleotides read TGTGCCAGCAGCTTCGCAGGGGGCCACGAGCAGTACTTC.

The chain couples TRBV5-6 to TRBJ1-5; a possible D gene is TRBD1 (5 bases). The CDR3 contains 17 residues. Germline-derived CDR1 and CDR2 are SGHDT and YYEEEE. Trimming left V 3 bases short and J 1 base short, with 17 bases between. CDR3 coding DNA: TGTGCCAGCAGCTCTTTTGGACACCTGGGGAGCAATCAGCCCCAGCATTTT. Amino acids: CASSSFGHLGSNQPQHF.

This clone was found a few times. Other DNA sequences within the sample encode an identical CDR3. J is TRBJ2-3 and V is TRBV30; D might be TRBD2 (5 bases). The CDR3 is 13 amino acids. The germline V gene encodes CDR1 GTSNPN and CDR2 SVGIG (reference sequence). Trimming shortened V by 3 bases and J by 6 bases, and 13 bases separated the two germline ends. CDR3 bases: TGTGCCTGGAGCCGCCGGGAAAGGGATACGCAGTATTTT. Its translation: CAWSRRERDTQYF.

The chain employs TRBV25-1 and TRBJ1-2, with unresolved D. Trimming stripped 0 bases from V and 6 bases from J, with 8 bases between. The CDR3 is 13 residues long. CDR1 MGHDK and CDR2 SYGVNS come from the germline V gene. The CDR3 loop reads CASSEYWEDGYTF. The CDR3 DNA reads as TGTGCCAGCAGTGAATATTGGGAGGATGGCTACACCTTC.

This clone was observed a single time. The chain recombines TRBV29-1 with TRBJ2-1, with 8 bases aligning to TRBD2. The V gene end was trimmed by 6 bases and the J gene end by 8 bases; junction bases not matched to a gene: 12. The V gene's germline CDR1 is SQVTM and CDR2 ANQGSEA. The CDR3 has 14 amino acids. The CDR3 spells CSVETGTRAYEQFF. In nucleotides, the CDR3 is TGCAGCGTCGAGACCGGGACTAGGGCCTATGAGCAGTTCTTC.

The chain employs TRBV19 and TRBJ1-3; 7 positions agree with TRBD1. The CDR3 is made up of 15 amino acids. Per the germline V gene, CDR1 is LNHDA and CDR2 is SQIVND (reference sequence). V lost 9 bases, J lost 0 bases, and 8 bases stayed unmatched. Here the CDR3 reads CASQGERYSGNTIYF. The DNA for the CDR3 is TGTGCCAGCCAGGGGGAGAGGTACTCTGGAAACACCATATATTTT.

The rearrangement uses TRBV6-1 and TRBJ2-3, with D perhaps matching TRBD1 (6 bases). The CDR3 loop spans 16 amino acids. With 0 bases removed from V and 3 bases from J, the gap between germline ends came to 13 bases. Germline CDR1 is MNHNS and CDR2 is SASEGT. CDR3: CASSEAGTRLTDTQYF. The CDR3 DNA follows: TGTGCCAGCAGTGAAGCAGGGACAAGGCTTACAGATACGCAGTATTTT.

The chain is built from TRBV7-3 and TRBJ2-1; D unclear. V was shortened by 5 bases and J by 1 base, with 9 bases between the two germline ends. CDR1 and CDR2 (germline): SGHTA, FQGTGA. The CDR3 totals 14 residues. As DNA, the CDR3 is TGTGCCAGCAGCCCAGGTAGTTCCTACAATGAGCAGTTCTTC. It translates to CASSPGSSYNEQFF.

The rearrangement joins TRBV14 to TRBJ2-1; TRBD2 matches 11 bases. Unmatched junction bases numbered 2, after V lost 5 bases and J lost 5 bases. CDR1 SGHDN and CDR2 FVKESK come from the germline V gene. This CDR3 has 14 amino acids. In DNA, the CDR3 is TGTGCCAGCAGCTGGGGACTAGCGGACAATGAGCAGTTCTTC. Amino acid sequence: CASSWGLADNEQFF. Based on the CDR3 plus reference TRBV14 and TRBJ2-1, the full variable domain is EAGVTQFPSHSVIEKGQTVTLRCDPISGHDNLYWYRRVMGKEIKFLLHFVKESKQDESGMPNNRFLAERTGGTYSTLKVQPAELEDSGVYFCASSWGLADNEQFFGPGTRLTVL.

This clone showed up just a few times. The chain is built from TRBV6-5 and TRBJ1-1, with D tentatively TRBD1 (5 bases). Trimming took 0 bases from V and 4 from J, leaving 12 bases between them. The germline CDR1 and CDR2 sequences are MNHEY and SVGAGI. The CDR3 runs to 15 residues. The CDR3 DNA is TGTGCCAGCAGTTACTCAGGGGCGTCAGGCACTGAAGCTTTCTTT. Translation: CASSYSGASGTEAFF.